This T cell receptor (beta chain) was retrieved from a study of control samples from healthy donors and cancer patients. The CDR3 consists of 17 residues. Germline-derived CDR1 and CDR2 are MNHEY and SMNVEV (reference sequence). The ends lost 2 bases at V and 8 bases at J; junction bases unmatched: 7. Clones were read by immunoSEQ multiplex PCR, and TCRdb kept only the in-frame ones, dropping some. The sample has roughly 200,000 clones; just under 95% are singletons. The rearrangement joins TRBV27 to TRBJ2-3; 16 bases agree with TRBD2. The sequence came from a man between 18 and 35 years old in good health. The sequenced material came from blood. The CDR3 bases are TGTGCCAGCAGTTTAGTGGGACTAGCGGGGGGGCCAGTTACGCAGTATTTT. This codes for CASSLVGLAGGPVTQYF.